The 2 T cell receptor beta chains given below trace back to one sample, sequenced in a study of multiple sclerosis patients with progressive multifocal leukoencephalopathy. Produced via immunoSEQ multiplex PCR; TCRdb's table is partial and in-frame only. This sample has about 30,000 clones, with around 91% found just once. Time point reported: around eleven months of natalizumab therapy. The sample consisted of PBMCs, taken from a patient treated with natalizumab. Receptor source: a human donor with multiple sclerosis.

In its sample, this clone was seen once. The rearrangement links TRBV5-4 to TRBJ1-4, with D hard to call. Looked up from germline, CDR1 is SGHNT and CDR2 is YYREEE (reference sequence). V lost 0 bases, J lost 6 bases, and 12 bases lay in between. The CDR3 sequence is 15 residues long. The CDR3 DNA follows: TGTGCCAGCAGCTTGGGGGCAGGCCTTGATGAAAAACTGTTTTTT. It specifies CASSLGAGLDEKLFF. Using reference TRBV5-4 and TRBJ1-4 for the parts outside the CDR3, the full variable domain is ETGVTQSPTHLIKTRGQQVTLRCSSQSGHNTVSWYQQALGQGPQFIFQYYREEENGRGNFPPRFSGLQFPNYSSELNVNALELDDSALYLCASSLGAGLDEKLFFGSGTQLSVL.

The CDR3 sequence is CASSNARGSYNSPLHF. In nucleotides, the CDR3 is TGTGCCAGCAGTAACGCCAGGGGTTCCTATAATTCACCCCTCCACTTT. The chain employs TRBV6-6 and TRBJ1-6; possibly TRBD1 for D (6 bases). Germline V CDR1 and CDR2: MNHNY, SVGAGI (reference sequence). The ends were cut back, 5 bases at V and 1 base at J, with 12 bases in the middle. CDR3 size: 16 residues.